Below are 9 T cell receptor beta chains sequenced from a single sample in a study of blood T cell repertoires in COVID-19 (dated by TCRdb to about 2020). Receptors were amplified or captured by the immunoSEQ multiplex PCR assay. Sourced from immuneACCESS, this table was stored by TCRdb with only in-frame sequences that have V and J called. A share of the clones is absent; for the studies checked, an unresolved V gene accounts for under half, and the remainder has no known explanation. This sample comprises some 62,000 clones, about nine tenths of them detected only once. Together, the top ten hold roughly 1.4% of the sample. The specimen sequenced was peripheral blood. The receptors were sampled from a woman aged 80 or over with acute or convalescent COVID-19.

This clone appeared a single time. The chain combines TRBV20-1 with TRBJ2-1; 8 nucleotides align to TRBD1. This CDR3 has 15 residues. Germline lookup yields CDR1 DFQATT and CDR2 SNEGSKA (reference sequence). V dropped 3 bases and J dropped 5; count of bases not matched to a gene: 9. The chain's CDR3 is CSASSGQGHDNEQFF. The CDR3 DNA sequence: TGCAGTGCTAGTTCAGGACAGGGTCACGACAATGAGCAGTTCTTC.

The chain employs TRBV7-2 and TRBJ2-3; 11 bases fit TRBD2. CDR3 length: 16 amino acids. J was trimmed by 4 bases and V by 5 bases; bases with no gene match: 8. Germline values: CDR1 SGHTA, CDR2 FQGNSA. The CDR3 here is CASSHSGGAVADTQYF. In nucleotides, the CDR3 is TGTGCCAGCAGCCATAGCGGGGGGGCAGTGGCAGATACGCAGTATTTT.

V gene TRBV9 combines with J gene TRBJ2-4; 7 bases are shared with TRBD1. The CDR3 has 14 amino acids. Germline V CDR1 and CDR2: SGDLS, YYNGEE. V dropped 0 bases and J dropped 3; count of bases not matched to a gene: 0. The CDR3 DNA reads TGTGCCAGCAGCGTAGGGACAGGCAAAAACATTCAGTACTTC. Residues: CASSVGTGKNIQYF.

The chain recombines TRBV28 with TRBJ1-5, with D possibly matching TRBD1 (6 bases). This CDR3 is built from 14 residues. Germline V lookup: CDR1 MDHEN, CDR2 SYDVKM. The V and J ends lost 2 bases and 3 bases respectively, with 8 bases between them. The CDR3 DNA sequence: TGTGCCAGCAGTTTAGGACAGCTCAATCAGCCCCAGCATTTT. This encodes CASSLGQLNQPQHF.

This clone appeared a few times. The chain is built from TRBV2 and TRBJ1-1; TRBD1 might be the D (6 bases). Germline lookup yields CDR1 SNHLY and CDR2 FYNNEI. V dropped 6 bases and J dropped 5 bases, with 10 bases sitting between them. This CDR3 comprises 12 residues. The CDR3 DNA reads TGTGCCAGCAGACAGGGAAAAACTGAAGCTTTCTTT. Protein: CASRQGKTEAFF.

The chain has TRBV15 and TRBJ1-5; D remains unclear. The CDR3 length is 13 residues. CDR1 is LNHNV and CDR2 is YYDKDF in the germline V gene (reference sequence). The V end lost 0 bases, the J end lost 4 bases, and 4 bases lay between the germline ends. In DNA, the CDR3 is TGTGCCACCAGCAGAGATCTGAATCAGCCCCAGCATTTT. Protein sequence: CATSRDLNQPQHF.

The J gene is TRBJ1-4, the V gene TRBV18; 7 nucleotides line up with TRBD1. V shed 3 bases and J 3 bases; nucleotides not matched to a gene: 1. Looked up from germline, CDR1 is KGHSH and CDR2 is LQKENI. The CDR3 runs 14 residues. The CDR3 loop reads CASSPRGANEKLFF. The CDR3 bases are TGTGCCAGCTCACCCAGGGGGGCTAATGAAAAACTGTTTTTT.

The chain links TRBV7-9 to TRBJ2-5; maybe TRBD2 (6 bases). Trimming took 0 bases from V and 2 from J, leaving 16 bases between them. The length of the CDR3 is 17 residues. Germline lookup yields CDR1 SEHNR and CDR2 FQNEAQ (reference sequence). The CDR3 region is CASSLAGRSGTQETQYF. The CDR3 DNA reads as TGTGCCAGCAGCTTAGCGGGGCGTTCGGGGACTCAAGAGACCCAGTACTTC. The variable domain in full, with the rest retrieved from reference TRBV7-9 and TRBJ2-5, is DTGVSQNPRHKITKRGQNVTFRCDPISEHNRLYWYRQTLGQGPEFLTYFQNEAQLEKSRLLSDRFSAERPKGSFSTLEIQRTEQGDSAMYLCASSLAGRSGTQETQYFGPGTRLLVL.

J is TRBJ1-5 and V is TRBV7-6; D remains ambiguous. V was shortened by 2 bases and J by 5 bases, with 7 bases between the two germline ends. Germline lookup yields CDR1 SGHVS and CDR2 FNYEAQ. This CDR3 region has 13 residues. The CDR3, as DNA: TGTGCCAGCAGCTTACAGGCCGATCAGCCCCAGCATTTT. Its protein product is CASSLQADQPQHF. Combining the CDR3 with reference TRBV7-6 and TRBJ1-5 gives the whole variable domain GAGVSQSPRYKVTKRGQDVALRCDPISGHVSLYWYRQALGQGPEFLTYFNYEAQQDKSGLPNDRFSAERPEGSISTLTIQRTEQRDSAMYRCASSLQADQPQHFGDGTRLSIL.